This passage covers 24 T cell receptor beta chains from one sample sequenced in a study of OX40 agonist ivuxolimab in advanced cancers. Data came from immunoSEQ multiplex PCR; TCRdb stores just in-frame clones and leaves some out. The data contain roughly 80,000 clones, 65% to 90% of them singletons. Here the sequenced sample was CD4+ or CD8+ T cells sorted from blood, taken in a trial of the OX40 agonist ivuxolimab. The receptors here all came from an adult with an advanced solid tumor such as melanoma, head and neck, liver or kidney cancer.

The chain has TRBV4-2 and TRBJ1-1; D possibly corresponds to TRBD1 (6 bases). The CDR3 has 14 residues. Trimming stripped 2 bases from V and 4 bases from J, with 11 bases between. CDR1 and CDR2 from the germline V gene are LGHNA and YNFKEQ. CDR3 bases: TGTGCCAGCAGCCAATCACACAGGGTCACTGAAGCTTTCTTT. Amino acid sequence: CASSQSHRVTEAFF.

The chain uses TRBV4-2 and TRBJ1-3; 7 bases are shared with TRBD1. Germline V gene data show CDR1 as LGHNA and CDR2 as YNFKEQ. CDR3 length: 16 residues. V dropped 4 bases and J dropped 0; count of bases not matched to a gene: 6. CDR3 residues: CASSPLQGSSGNTIYF. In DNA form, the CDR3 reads TGTGCCAGCAGCCCTTTACAGGGGTCCTCTGGAAACACCATATATTTT.

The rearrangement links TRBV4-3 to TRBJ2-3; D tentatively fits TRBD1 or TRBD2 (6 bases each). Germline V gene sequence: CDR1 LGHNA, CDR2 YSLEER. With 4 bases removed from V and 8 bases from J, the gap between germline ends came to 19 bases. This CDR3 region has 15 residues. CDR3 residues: CASSPVGGPTATQYF. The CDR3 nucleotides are TGCGCCAGCAGCCCAGTAGGGGGGCCCACGGCTACGCAGTATTTT.

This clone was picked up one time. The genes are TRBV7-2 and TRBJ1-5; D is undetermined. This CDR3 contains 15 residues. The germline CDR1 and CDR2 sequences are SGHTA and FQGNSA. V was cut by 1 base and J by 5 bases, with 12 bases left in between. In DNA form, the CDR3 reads TGTGCCAGCAGCTTAGAATCCGCAGTCTATCAGCCCCAGCATTTT. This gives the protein CASSLESAVYQPQHF.

This CDR3 reads CASRHGGQGYYEQYF. The CDR3, as DNA: TGTGCCAGCAGACACGGGGGACAGGGGTACTACGAGCAGTACTTC. This chain connects TRBV7-9 to TRBJ2-7; 10 positions agree with TRBD1. V lost 6 bases and J lost 3; bases outside the gene matches: 8. CDR3 length equals 15 residues. CDR1 is SEHNR, CDR2 FQNEAQ, per germline (reference sequence).

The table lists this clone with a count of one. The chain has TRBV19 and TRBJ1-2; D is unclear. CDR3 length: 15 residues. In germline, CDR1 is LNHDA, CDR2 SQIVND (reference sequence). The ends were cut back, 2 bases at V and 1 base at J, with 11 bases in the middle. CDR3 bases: TGTGCCAGTAGTATAACTGGGTCGGGTAACTATGGCTACACCTTC. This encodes CASSITGSGNYGYTF.

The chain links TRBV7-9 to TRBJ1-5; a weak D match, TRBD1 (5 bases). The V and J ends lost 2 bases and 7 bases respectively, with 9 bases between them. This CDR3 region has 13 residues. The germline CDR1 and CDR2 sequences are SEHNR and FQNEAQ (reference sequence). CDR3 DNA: TGTGCCAGCAGCTTAAGGGACGGACAGCCCCAGCATTTT. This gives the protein CASSLRDGQPQHF.

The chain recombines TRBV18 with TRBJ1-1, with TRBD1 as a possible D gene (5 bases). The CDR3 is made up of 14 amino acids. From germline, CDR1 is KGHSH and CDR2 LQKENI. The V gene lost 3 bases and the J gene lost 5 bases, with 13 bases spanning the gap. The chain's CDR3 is CASSPWEQATEAFF. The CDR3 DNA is TGTGCCAGCTCACCCTGGGAACAGGCGACTGAAGCTTTCTTT.

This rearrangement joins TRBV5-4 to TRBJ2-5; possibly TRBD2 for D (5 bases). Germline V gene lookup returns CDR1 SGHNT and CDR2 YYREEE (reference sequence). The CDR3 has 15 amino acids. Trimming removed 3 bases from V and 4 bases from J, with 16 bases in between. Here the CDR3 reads CASSSAVGVGETQYF. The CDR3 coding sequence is TGTGCCAGCAGCTCGGCAGTGGGAGTCGGAGAGACCCAGTACTTC.

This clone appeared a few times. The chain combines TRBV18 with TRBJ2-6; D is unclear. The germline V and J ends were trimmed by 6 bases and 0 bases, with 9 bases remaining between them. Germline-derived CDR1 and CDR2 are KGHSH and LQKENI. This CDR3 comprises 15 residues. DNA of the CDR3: TGTGCCAGCTCGCTCAGCAGCTCTGGGGCCAACGTCCTGACTTTC. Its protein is CASSLSSSGANVLTF.

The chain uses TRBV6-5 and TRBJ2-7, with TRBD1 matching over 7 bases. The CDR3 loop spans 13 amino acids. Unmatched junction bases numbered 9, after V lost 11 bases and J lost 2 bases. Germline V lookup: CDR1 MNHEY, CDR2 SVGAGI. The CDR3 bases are TGTGCCGCCCGGGACAGCCTAACCTACGAGCAGTACTTC. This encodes CAARDSLTYEQYF.

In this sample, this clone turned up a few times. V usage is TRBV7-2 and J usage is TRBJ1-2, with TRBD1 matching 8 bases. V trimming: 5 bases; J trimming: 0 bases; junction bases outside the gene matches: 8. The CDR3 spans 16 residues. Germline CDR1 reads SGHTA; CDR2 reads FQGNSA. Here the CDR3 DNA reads TGTGCCAGCAGCCGTTCCGGGACAGGCTCTAACTATGGCTACACCTTC. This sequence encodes CASSRSGTGSNYGYTF.

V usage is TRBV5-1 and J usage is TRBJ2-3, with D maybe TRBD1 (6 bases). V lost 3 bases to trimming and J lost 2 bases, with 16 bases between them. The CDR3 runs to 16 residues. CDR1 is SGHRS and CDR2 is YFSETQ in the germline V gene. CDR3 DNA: TGCGCCAGCAGCTCAGTTGTGGCAGGGGTCACAGATACGCAGTATTTT. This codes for CASSSVVAGVTDTQYF.

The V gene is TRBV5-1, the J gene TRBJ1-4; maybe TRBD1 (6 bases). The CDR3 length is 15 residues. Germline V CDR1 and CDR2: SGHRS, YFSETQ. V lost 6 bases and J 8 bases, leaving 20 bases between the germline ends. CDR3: CASKETGPPQEKLFF. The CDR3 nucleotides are TGCGCCAGCAAAGAAACAGGGCCTCCGCAAGAAAAACTGTTTTTT.

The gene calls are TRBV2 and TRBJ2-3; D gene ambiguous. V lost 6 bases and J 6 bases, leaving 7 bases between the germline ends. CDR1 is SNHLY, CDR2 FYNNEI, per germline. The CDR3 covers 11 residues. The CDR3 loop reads CASRVGDTQYF. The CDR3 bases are TGTGCCAGCAGAGTCGGGGATACGCAGTATTTT.

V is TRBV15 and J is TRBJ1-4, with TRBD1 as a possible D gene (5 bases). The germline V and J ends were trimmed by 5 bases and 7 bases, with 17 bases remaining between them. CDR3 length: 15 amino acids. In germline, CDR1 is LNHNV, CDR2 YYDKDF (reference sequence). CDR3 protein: CATSVRQSLGEKLFF. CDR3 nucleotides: TGTGCCACCAGCGTCAGACAGAGCCTAGGTGAAAAACTGTTTTTT.

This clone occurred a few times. The CDR3 spells CASSPGQGRAFF. DNA for the CDR3: TGTGCCAGCAGCCCAGGACAGGGCAGAGCTTTCTTT. This chain links TRBV5-6 with TRBJ1-1; 8 bases fit TRBD1. The junction had 6 bases not matched to a gene; V was cut back by 4 bases and J by 10 bases. This CDR3 spans 12 amino acids. Germline CDR1 and CDR2: SGHDT and YYEEEE.

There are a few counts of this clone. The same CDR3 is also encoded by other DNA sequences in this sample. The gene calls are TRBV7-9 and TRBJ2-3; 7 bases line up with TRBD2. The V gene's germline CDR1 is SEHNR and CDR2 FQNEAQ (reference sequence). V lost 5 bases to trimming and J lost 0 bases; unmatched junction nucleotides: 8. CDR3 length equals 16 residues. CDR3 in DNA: TGTGCCAGCAGCCCTCCTAGCGGAGCTAGCACAGATACGCAGTATTTT. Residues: CASSPPSGASTDTQYF. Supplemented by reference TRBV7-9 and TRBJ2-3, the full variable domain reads DTGVSQNPRHKITKRGQNVTFRCDPISEHNRLYWYRQTLGQGPEFLTYFQNEAQLEKSRLLSDRFSAERPKGSFSTLEIQRTEQGDSAMYLCASSPPSGASTDTQYFGPGTRLTVL.

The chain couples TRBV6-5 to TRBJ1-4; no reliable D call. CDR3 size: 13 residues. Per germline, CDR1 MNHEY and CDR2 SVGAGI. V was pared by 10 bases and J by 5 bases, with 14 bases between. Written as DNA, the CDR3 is TGTGCCACCAACAAGGTGGGCAATGAAAAACTGTTTTTT. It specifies CATNKVGNEKLFF.

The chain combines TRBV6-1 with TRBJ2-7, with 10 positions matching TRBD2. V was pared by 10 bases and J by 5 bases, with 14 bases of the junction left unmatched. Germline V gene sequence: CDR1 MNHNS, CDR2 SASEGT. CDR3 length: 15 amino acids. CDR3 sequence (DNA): TGTGCCACCCTCGGGGGAACTAGCGGGAAGAACGAGCAGTACTTC. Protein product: CATLGGTSGKNEQYF.

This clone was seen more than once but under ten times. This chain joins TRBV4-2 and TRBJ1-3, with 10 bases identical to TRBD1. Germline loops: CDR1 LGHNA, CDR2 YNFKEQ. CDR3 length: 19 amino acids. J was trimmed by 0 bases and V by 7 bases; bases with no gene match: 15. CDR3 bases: TGTGCCAGCACCCGATCCGGGACAGGGGAGGTATACTCTGGAAACACCATATATTTT. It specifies CASTRSGTGEVYSGNTIYF.

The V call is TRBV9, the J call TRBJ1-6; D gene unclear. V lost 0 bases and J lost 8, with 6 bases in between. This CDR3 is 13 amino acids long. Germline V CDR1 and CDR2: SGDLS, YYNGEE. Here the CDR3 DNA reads TGTGCCAGCAGCGTAGGAAGGGATTCACCCCTCCACTTT. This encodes CASSVGRDSPLHF. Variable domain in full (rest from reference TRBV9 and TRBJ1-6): DSGVTQTPKHLITATGQRVTLRCSPRSGDLSVYWYQQSLDQGLQFLIQYYNGEERAKGNILERFSAQQFPDLHSELNLSSLELGDSALYFCASSVGRDSPLHFGNGTRLTVT.

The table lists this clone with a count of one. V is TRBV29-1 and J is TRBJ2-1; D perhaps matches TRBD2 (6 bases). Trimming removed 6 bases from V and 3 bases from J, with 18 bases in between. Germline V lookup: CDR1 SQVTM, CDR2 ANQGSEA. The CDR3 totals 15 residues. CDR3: CSVITLEGGYNEQFF. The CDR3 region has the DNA TGCAGCGTCATCACTCTGGAGGGAGGCTACAATGAGCAGTTCTTC.

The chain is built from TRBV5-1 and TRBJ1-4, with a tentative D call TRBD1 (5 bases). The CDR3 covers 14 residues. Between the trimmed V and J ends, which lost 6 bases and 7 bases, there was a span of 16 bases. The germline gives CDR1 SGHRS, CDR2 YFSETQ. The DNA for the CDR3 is TGCGCCAGCACCGGGGGACTTCCCGGTGAAAAACTGTTTTTT. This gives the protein CASTGGLPGEKLFF.